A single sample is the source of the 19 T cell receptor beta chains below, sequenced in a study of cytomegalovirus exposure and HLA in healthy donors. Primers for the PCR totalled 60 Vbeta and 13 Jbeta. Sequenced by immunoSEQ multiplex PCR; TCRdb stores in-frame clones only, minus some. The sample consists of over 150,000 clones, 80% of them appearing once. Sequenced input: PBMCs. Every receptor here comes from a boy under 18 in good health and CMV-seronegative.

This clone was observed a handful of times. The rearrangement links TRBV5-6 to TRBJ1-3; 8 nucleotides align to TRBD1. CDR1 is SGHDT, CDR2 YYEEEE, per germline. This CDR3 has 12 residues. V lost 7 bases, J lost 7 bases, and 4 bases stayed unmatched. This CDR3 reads CASCRQGNTIYF. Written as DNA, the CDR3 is TGTGCCAGCTGCAGACAGGGGAACACCATATATTTT.

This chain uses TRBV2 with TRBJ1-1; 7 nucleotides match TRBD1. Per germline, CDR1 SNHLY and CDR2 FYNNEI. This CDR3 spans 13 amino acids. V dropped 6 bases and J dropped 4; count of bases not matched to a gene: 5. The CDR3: CASRGQSRTEAFF. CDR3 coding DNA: TGTGCCAGCAGGGGACAGTCACGCACTGAAGCTTTCTTT.

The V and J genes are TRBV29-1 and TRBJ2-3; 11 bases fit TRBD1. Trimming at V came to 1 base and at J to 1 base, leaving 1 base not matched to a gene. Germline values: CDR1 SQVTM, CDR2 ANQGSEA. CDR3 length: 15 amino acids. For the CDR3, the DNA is TGCAGCGTTGAAGGGACAGGGGGCCGCACAGATACGCAGTATTTT. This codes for CSVEGTGGRTDTQYF.

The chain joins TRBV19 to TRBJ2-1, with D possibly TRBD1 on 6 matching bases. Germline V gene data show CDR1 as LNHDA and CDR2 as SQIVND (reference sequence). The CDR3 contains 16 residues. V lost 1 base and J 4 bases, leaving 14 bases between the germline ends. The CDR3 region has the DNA TGTGCCAGTAGTATAGCTGGGGGCGCGTCGTACAATGAGCAGTTCTTC. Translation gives CASSIAGGASYNEQFF.

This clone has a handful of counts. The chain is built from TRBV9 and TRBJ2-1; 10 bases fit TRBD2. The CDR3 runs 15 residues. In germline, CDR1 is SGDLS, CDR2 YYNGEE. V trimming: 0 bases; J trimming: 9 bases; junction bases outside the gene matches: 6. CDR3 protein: CASSVEPAGGLEQFF. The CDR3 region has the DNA TGTGCCAGCAGCGTAGAACCAGCGGGAGGGCTTGAGCAGTTCTTC.

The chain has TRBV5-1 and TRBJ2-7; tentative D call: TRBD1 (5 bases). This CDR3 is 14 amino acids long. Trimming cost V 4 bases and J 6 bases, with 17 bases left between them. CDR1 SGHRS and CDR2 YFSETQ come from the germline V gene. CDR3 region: CASSEEQEWGEQYF. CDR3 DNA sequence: TGCGCCAGCAGCGAGGAACAGGAATGGGGCGAGCAGTACTTC.

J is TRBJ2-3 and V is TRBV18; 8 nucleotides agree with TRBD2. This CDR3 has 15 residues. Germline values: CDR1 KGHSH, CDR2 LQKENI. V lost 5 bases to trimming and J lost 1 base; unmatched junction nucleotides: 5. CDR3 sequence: CASSASGSGTDTQYF. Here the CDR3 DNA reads TGTGCCAGCTCAGCCAGCGGGAGTGGCACAGATACGCAGTATTTT.

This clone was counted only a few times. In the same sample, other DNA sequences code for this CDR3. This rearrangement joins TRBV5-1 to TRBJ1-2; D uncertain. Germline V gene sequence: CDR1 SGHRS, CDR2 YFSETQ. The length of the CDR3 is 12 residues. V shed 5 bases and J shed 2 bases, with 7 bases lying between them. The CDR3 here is CASSPGNYGYTF. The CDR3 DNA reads TGCGCCAGCAGTCCGGGGAACTATGGCTACACCTTC.

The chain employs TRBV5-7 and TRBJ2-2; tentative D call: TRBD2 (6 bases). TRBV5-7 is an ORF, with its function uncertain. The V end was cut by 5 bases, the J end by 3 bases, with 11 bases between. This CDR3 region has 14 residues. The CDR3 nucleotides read TGTGCCAGCAGGTCCCGGGACTACACCGGGGAGCTGTTTTTT. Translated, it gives CASRSRDYTGELFF.

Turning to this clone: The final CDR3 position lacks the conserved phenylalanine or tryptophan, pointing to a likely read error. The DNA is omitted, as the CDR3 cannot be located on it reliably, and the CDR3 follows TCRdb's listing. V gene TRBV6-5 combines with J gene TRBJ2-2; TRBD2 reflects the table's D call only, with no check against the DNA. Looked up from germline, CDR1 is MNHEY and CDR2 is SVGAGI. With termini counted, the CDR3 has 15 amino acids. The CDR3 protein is CASRVAEVSWGEPFS.

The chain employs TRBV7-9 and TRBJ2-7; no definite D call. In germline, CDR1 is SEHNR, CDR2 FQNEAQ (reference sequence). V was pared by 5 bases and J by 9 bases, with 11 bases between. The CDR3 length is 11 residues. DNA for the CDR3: TGTGCCAGCAGCGTGAATGAGAGGCAGTACTTC. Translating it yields CASSVNERQYF.

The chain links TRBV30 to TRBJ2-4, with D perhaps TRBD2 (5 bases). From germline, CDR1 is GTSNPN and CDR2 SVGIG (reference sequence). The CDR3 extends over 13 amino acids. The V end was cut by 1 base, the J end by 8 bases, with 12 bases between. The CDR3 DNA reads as TGTGCCTGGAGTGAGAGTAGCGAGGACATTCAGTACTTC. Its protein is CAWSESSEDIQYF.

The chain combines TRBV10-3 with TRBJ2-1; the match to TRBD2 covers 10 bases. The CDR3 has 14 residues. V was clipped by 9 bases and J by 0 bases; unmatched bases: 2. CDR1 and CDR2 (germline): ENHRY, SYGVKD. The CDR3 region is CAILAGASYNEQFF. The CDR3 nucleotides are TGTGCCATTCTAGCGGGAGCCTCCTACAATGAGCAGTTCTTC.

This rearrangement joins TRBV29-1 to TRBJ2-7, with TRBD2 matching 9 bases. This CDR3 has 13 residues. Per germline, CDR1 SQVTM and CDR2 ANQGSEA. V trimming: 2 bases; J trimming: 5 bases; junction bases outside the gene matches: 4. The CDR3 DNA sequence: TGCAGCGTTGAACTAGCGGGAATCAACGAGCAGTACTTC. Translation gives CSVELAGINEQYF.

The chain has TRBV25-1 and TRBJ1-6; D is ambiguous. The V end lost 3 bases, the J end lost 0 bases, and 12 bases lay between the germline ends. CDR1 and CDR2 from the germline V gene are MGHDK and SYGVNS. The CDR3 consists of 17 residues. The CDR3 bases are TGTGCCAGCAGTGACGCCAGGTTCAGCTCCTATAATTCACCCCTCCACTTT. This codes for CASSDARFSSYNSPLHF.

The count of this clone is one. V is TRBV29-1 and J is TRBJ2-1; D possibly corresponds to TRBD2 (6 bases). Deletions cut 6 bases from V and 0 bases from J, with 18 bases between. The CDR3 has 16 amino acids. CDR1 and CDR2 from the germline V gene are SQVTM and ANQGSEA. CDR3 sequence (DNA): TGCAGCGTGACTAGATCTGAGGCTAGCTCCTACAATGAGCAGTTCTTC. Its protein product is CSVTRSEASSYNEQFF.

The CDR3: CASSLWQGARNGYTF. Here the CDR3 DNA reads TGCGCCAGCAGCTTGTGGCAGGGGGCGCGGAATGGCTACACCTTC. The chain couples TRBV5-1 to TRBJ1-2, with TRBD1 matching over 8 bases. The trim removed 1 base at V and 6 bases at J, leaving 8 bases unmatched. The CDR3 is 15 residues long. CDR1 and CDR2 from the germline V gene are SGHRS and YFSETQ.

The CDR3 is CASSLARESSYNSPLHF. As DNA, the CDR3 is TGTGCCAGCAGCTTGGCCAGGGAAAGCTCCTATAATTCACCCCTCCACTTT. The chain has TRBV5-6 and TRBJ1-6; maybe TRBD1 (5 bases). V was shortened by 0 bases and J by 0 bases, with 10 bases between the two germline ends. The CDR3 extends over 17 amino acids. Germline CDR1 is SGHDT and CDR2 is YYEEEE.

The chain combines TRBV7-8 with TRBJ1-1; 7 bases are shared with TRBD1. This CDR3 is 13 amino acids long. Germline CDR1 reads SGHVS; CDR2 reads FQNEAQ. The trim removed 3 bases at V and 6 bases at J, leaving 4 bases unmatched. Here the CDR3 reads CASSLKGGPEAFF. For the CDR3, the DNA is TGTGCCAGCAGCTTGAAAGGGGGCCCTGAAGCTTTCTTT. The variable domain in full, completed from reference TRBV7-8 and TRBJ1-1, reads GAGVSQSPRYKVAKRGQDVALRCDPISGHVSLFWYQQALGQGPEFLTYFQNEAQLDKSGLPSDRFFAERPEGSVSTLKIQRTQQEDSAVYLCASSLKGGPEAFFGQGTRLTVV.